These 18 T cell receptor beta chains came from one sample sequenced in a study of early T cells in non-severe SARS-CoV-2 infection. In TCRdb, the 5' RACE reads were re-called with MiXCR into one record per CDR3 protein. In the table there are more than 90,000 distinct CDR3 sequences, more than 9.5% of which are singletons. The sample comprised whole blood. Receptors originate from an adult who was a healthcare worker with PCR-confirmed SARS-CoV-2 infection or an uninfected control (not recorded which).

This clonotype came up many times. CDR3 protein: CASSLPGQPEFF. The DNA of the CDR3 is TGTGCCAGCAGTTTACCCGGACAGCCCGAGTTCTTC. The genes are TRBV28 and TRBJ2-1; D might be TRBD1 (6 bases). The V gene lost 2 bases and the J gene lost 14 bases, with 13 bases spanning the gap. CDR3 size: 12 residues. Per germline, CDR1 MDHEN and CDR2 SYDVKM.

This clonotype was counted ten times or more. The rearrangement joins TRBV20-1 to TRBJ1-6; D gene ambiguous. This CDR3 region has 11 residues. CDR1 is DFQATT, CDR2 SNEGSKA, per germline (reference sequence). V lost 5 bases and J lost 14, with 13 bases in between. In nucleotides, the CDR3 is TGCAGTGCTCCTCGGCTGGAGGCCCTCCACTTT. Its translation is CSAPRLEALHF.

In this sample, this clonotype turned up a few times. The chain uses TRBV18 and TRBJ2-7, with 9 bases aligning to TRBD1. Per the germline V gene, CDR1 is KGHSH and CDR2 is LQKENI. This CDR3 is built from 14 residues. V shed 4 bases and J 4 bases; nucleotides not matched to a gene: 5. As DNA, the CDR3 is TGTGCCAGCTCACACCGGGACAGGGATTACGAGCAGTACTTC. The encoded protein is CASSHRDRDYEQYF.

V gene TRBV7-9 combines with J gene TRBJ1-2; maybe TRBD1 (5 bases). The germline V gene encodes CDR1 SEHNR and CDR2 FQNEAQ (reference sequence). The CDR3 is 13 residues long. The V gene lost 1 base and the J gene lost 4 bases, with 7 bases spanning the gap. CDR3 region: CASSLGDGYGYTF. Written as DNA, the CDR3 is TGTGCCAGCAGCTTAGGGGACGGCTATGGCTACACCTTC.

This sequence joins TRBV9 and TRBJ2-5, with 11 bases matching TRBD2. The CDR3 extends over 16 amino acids. In germline, CDR1 is SGDLS, CDR2 YYNGEE. J lost 6 bases, V lost 0 bases, and 7 bases had no gene match. The CDR3, as DNA: TGTGCCAGCAGCGTAGCGACTAGCGGGAATACGCAGACCCAGTACTTC. Amino acids: CASSVATSGNTQTQYF.

This clonotype was observed a handful of times. This chain joins TRBV9 and TRBJ1-4, with D perhaps matching TRBD1 (6 bases). The CDR3 loop spans 16 amino acids. Trimming pared 7 bases from V and 5 bases from J, leaving 21 bases between. CDR1 is SGDLS, CDR2 YYNGEE, per germline. The CDR3 here is CASGLSLTGTNEKLFF. DNA for the CDR3: TGTGCCAGCGGCCTTTCTCTCACAGGGACAAATGAAAAACTGTTTTTT.

This clonotype was found a few times. The chain uses TRBV5-1 and TRBJ2-1, with 10 bases matching TRBD2. This CDR3 contains 16 residues. CDR1 and CDR2 from the germline V gene are SGHRS and YFSETQ. V lost 0 bases to trimming and J lost 5 bases; unmatched junction nucleotides: 5. The chain's CDR3 is CASSLVLAGVNNEQFF. Here the CDR3 DNA reads TGCGCCAGCAGCTTGGTCCTAGCGGGGGTTAACAATGAGCAGTTCTTC.

This clonotype was observed a few times. The chain uses TRBV7-8 and TRBJ2-7; 10 positions agree with TRBD2. CDR1 and CDR2 from the germline V gene are SGHVS and FQNEAQ. The CDR3 sequence is 14 residues long. V was clipped by 5 bases and J by 12 bases; unmatched bases: 13. This CDR3 is CASSPPQAGGLRYF. The CDR3 DNA follows: TGTGCCAGCAGCCCTCCCCAAGCGGGGGGGTTAAGGTACTTC.

This clonotype was seen a handful of times. This chain connects TRBV28 to TRBJ2-7; D might be TRBD2 (5 bases). From germline, CDR1 is MDHEN and CDR2 SYDVKM. CDR3 length: 13 residues. V lost 7 bases to trimming and J lost 4 bases, with 14 bases between them. The CDR3 is CASNPGTTYEQYF. As DNA, the CDR3 is TGTGCCAGCAACCCGGGAACGACTTACGAGCAGTACTTC.

V gene TRBV28 combines with J gene TRBJ2-1; unclear D gene. Germline V gene data show CDR1 as MDHEN and CDR2 as SYDVKM. Trimming cost V 10 bases and J 13 bases, with 17 bases left between them. CDR3 length: 11 amino acids. The CDR3 nucleotides read TGTGCCACCTACGCCAGGTTCGTACAGTTCTTC. Residues: CATYARFVQFF.

This clonotype was picked up many times. V gene TRBV25-1 combines with J gene TRBJ2-3; 7 bases fit TRBD2. CDR3 length: 15 amino acids. The V gene's germline CDR1 is MGHDK and CDR2 SYGVNS. After removal of 1 base from V and 4 bases from J, the junction contained 5 bases not matched to a gene. CDR3 nucleotides: TGTGCCAGCAGTGAATTCGGACTAGATTCAGATACGCAGTATTTT. Translating it yields CASSEFGLDSDTQYF.

The DNA for the CDR3 is TGTGCCAGCAGCTTAAACAGGGATCTCGGGGAGCTGTTTTTT. It is translated as CASSLNRDLGELFF. V usage is TRBV11-2 and J usage is TRBJ2-2; tentatively, D is TRBD1 (6 bases). This CDR3 is built from 14 residues. The V end lost 2 bases, the J end lost 7 bases, and 11 bases lay between the germline ends. Germline V lookup: CDR1 SGHAT, CDR2 FQNNGV.

The sample holds many counts of this clonotype. The CDR3 region is CASSLDRGTYNEQFF. The CDR3 nucleotides read TGTGCCAGCAGCCTGGACAGGGGCACCTACAATGAGCAGTTCTTC. V gene TRBV6-5 combines with J gene TRBJ2-1; 9 bases match TRBD1. The CDR3 contains 15 residues. The germline CDR1 and CDR2 sequences are MNHEY and SVGAGI. J was trimmed by 2 bases and V by 6 bases; bases with no gene match: 5.

At least ten counts were recorded for this clonotype. The genes are TRBV24-1 and TRBJ2-1; 10 bases are shared with TRBD2. This CDR3 has 13 residues. Germline V gene lookup returns CDR1 KGHDR and CDR2 SFDVKD. With 9 bases clipped from V and 9 bases from J, the junction kept 7 bases outside the gene matches. CDR3: CATGRLAGAEQFF. In DNA, the CDR3 is TGTGCCACCGGTCGGCTAGCGGGAGCTGAGCAGTTCTTC.

V usage is TRBV24-1 and J usage is TRBJ2-7; TRBD2 matches at 9 bases. This CDR3 has 17 amino acids. Losses at the gene ends were 7 bases for V and 2 bases for J; bases not matched to a gene: 14. Germline loops: CDR1 KGHDR, CDR2 SFDVKD. The CDR3 sequence is CATSLPIAGEGAYEQYF. In DNA, the CDR3 is TGTGCCACCAGCCTTCCCATAGCGGGAGAAGGGGCCTACGAGCAGTACTTC.

The chain carries TRBV20-1 and TRBJ2-1; D perhaps matches TRBD2 (7 bases). From germline, CDR1 is DFQATT and CDR2 SNEGSKA (reference sequence). The CDR3 runs to 16 residues. V gave up 3 bases and J gave up 7 bases, with 22 bases separating them. This chain's CDR3 is CSASQRGTTLLNEQFF. As DNA, the CDR3 is TGCAGTGCTAGCCAAAGGGGGACTACCCTATTGAATGAGCAGTTCTTC.

This clonotype has more than one count but fewer than ten. The rearrangement uses TRBV6-5 and TRBJ2-7, with D perhaps assigned TRBD1 or TRBD2 (6 bases each). The CDR3 consists of 13 residues. Germline assignment: CDR1 MNHEY and CDR2 SVGAGI. With 5 bases removed from V and 6 bases from J, the gap between germline ends came to 14 bases. The CDR3 nucleotides read TGTGCCAGCAGTCTGATGGGGGGCGTCGAGCAGTACTTC. Residues: CASSLMGGVEQYF.

As for this clonotype: At one of its ends the junction is not consistent with the germline gene, which may arise from a read error. The chain recombines TRBV28 with TRBJ2-1; no clear D. The CDR3 consists of 13 residues. CDR1 and CDR2 from the germline V gene are MDHEN and SYDVKM. CDR3 DNA sequence: TGTACCAGCAGTTTTCGAGTATACAATGAGCAGTTCTTC. Amino acid sequence: CTSSFRVYNEQFF. The complete variable domain, with remaining parts taken from reference TRBV28 and TRBJ2-1, reads DVKVTQSSRYLVKRTGEKVFLECVQDMDHENMFWYRQDPGLGLRLIYFSYDVKMKEKGDIPEGYSVSREKKERFSLILESASTNQTSMYLCTSSFRVYNEQFFGPGTRLTVL.